Below are 21 T cell receptor beta chains sequenced from a single sample in a study of T cell responses to AZD1222 COVID-19 vaccine. Some clones are missing from TCRdb's copy, which holds only in-frame ones; the method was immunoSEQ multiplex PCR. The sample yields fewer than 110,000 clones, 88% seen once. The sample in question was peripheral blood, obtained on day 0 of AZD1222 vaccination. The receptors originated from an adult in good health.

The rearrangement joins TRBV28 to TRBJ2-1, with a weak D call TRBD1 (7 bases). CDR3 size: 16 residues. With 7 bases removed from V and 2 bases from J, the gap between germline ends came to 18 bases. Germline lookup yields CDR1 MDHEN and CDR2 SYDVKM. DNA of the CDR3: TGTGCCAGCATCCGAGGGGGGACAGCTACCTACAATGAGCAGTTCTTC. Translated, it gives CASIRGGTATYNEQFF.

The rearrangement joins TRBV24-1 to TRBJ2-5, with D possibly TRBD2 on 6 matching bases. The CDR3 extends over 14 amino acids. Trimming removed 4 bases at V and 5 bases at J, with 13 bases between. CDR1 and CDR2 from the germline V gene are KGHDR and SFDVKD. The CDR3 protein is CATSDSVRGETQYF. The CDR3 nucleotides are TGTGCCACCAGTGACTCGGTCCGGGGGGAGACCCAGTACTTC.

For this clone: Compared with germline, one end of the junction differs, possibly owing to a read error. The V call is TRBV6-5, the J call TRBJ2-1; no definite D call. Germline V CDR1 and CDR2: MNHEY, SVGAGI. The CDR3 totals 11 residues. The CDR3 DNA is TGTGCCAGCAGGGCCTACGATGAGCAGTTCTTC. As protein: CASRAYDEQFF.

V is TRBV7-8 and J is TRBJ1-3; D is possibly TRBD1 (6 bases). Trimming took 0 bases from V and 7 from J, leaving 10 bases between them. The CDR3 is 14 amino acids. Per germline, CDR1 SGHVS and CDR2 FQNEAQ. CDR3 region: CASSLAGGGNTIYF. CDR3 nucleotide sequence: TGTGCCAGCAGCTTAGCAGGGGGTGGTAACACCATATATTTT.

V is TRBV7-8 and J is TRBJ2-3; TRBD2 aligns across 10 bases. V trimming: 1 base; J trimming: 6 bases; junction bases outside the gene matches: 7. The CDR3 consists of 16 residues. Germline V gene sequence: CDR1 SGHVS, CDR2 FQNEAQ. The CDR3 DNA reads as TGTGCCAGCAGCTTAGGTCCTAGCGGGGGTTCGGATACGCAGTATTTT. It yields the protein CASSLGPSGGSDTQYF.

The rearrangement joins TRBV7-8 to TRBJ1-6, with unresolved D. V was pared by 0 bases and J by 6 bases, with 6 bases between. The CDR3 extends over 14 amino acids. Germline-derived CDR1 and CDR2 are SGHVS and FQNEAQ. Here the CDR3 reads CASSLANFNSPLHF. CDR3 bases: TGTGCCAGCAGCTTAGCTAACTTTAATTCACCCCTCCACTTT.

V is TRBV27 and J is TRBJ2-2, with unresolved D. Trimming took off 2 bases at V and 1 base at J, with 5 bases between the two ends. This CDR3 has 14 amino acids. From germline, CDR1 is MNHEY and CDR2 SMNVEV (reference sequence). For the CDR3, the DNA is TGTGCCAGCAGTTTAGCAGGGAACACCGGGGAGCTGTTTTTT. Translating gives CASSLAGNTGELFF.

This rearrangement joins TRBV7-6 to TRBJ2-7; D possibly corresponds to TRBD2 (5 bases). CDR1 and CDR2 (germline): SGHVS, FNYEAQ. V shed 1 base and J shed 5 bases, with 21 bases lying between them. The CDR3 extends over 17 amino acids. The CDR3, as DNA: TGTGCCAGCAGCTTAGTGGTCAGACATACCTCCGGGGACGAGCAGTACTTC. It is translated as CASSLVVRHTSGDEQYF.

The chain uses TRBV6-6 and TRBJ2-7; D is unclear. Germline V gene sequence: CDR1 MNHNY, CDR2 SVGAGI (reference sequence). V shed 6 bases and J shed 6 bases, with 12 bases lying between them. The CDR3 consists of 12 residues. The CDR3 reads CASSKVGFEQYF. The CDR3 bases are TGTGCCAGCAGCAAGGTAGGGTTCGAGCAGTACTTC.

The rearrangement uses TRBV19 and TRBJ2-2, with D hard to call. CDR1 and CDR2 from the germline V gene are LNHDA and SQIVND (reference sequence). This CDR3 has 15 residues. Trimming removed 5 bases from V and 8 bases from J, with 18 bases in between. CDR3 residues: CASSLFAEHRGELFF. In nucleotides, the CDR3 is TGTGCCAGTAGTCTGTTTGCCGAACACCGGGGGGAGCTGTTTTTT.

This clone turned up a few times. This chain connects TRBV6-1 to TRBJ1-2; no clear D gene. V was pared by 0 bases and J by 1 base, with 9 bases between. The CDR3 extends over 15 amino acids. Germline V CDR1 and CDR2: MNHNS, SASEGT. CDR3 coding DNA: TGTGCCAGCAGTGAAGCGCCTGCGGATAACTATGGCTACACCTTC. This gives the protein CASSEAPADNYGYTF.

The chain has TRBV18 and TRBJ2-2, with TRBD2 as a possible D gene (7 bases). Germline CDR1 is KGHSH and CDR2 is LQKENI. This CDR3 comprises 15 residues. Trimming took 3 bases from V and 5 from J, leaving 13 bases between them. For the CDR3, the DNA is TGTGCCAGCTCACCGGCACAGGGAGGGACCGGGGAGCTGTTTTTT. As protein: CASSPAQGGTGELFF.

This clone is a singleton in its sample. The chain joins TRBV6-2 or TRBV6-3 to TRBJ2-3; D may be TRBD2 (6 bases). CDR3 length: 15 residues. V gave up 7 bases and J gave up 1 base, with 15 bases separating them. Germline values: CDR1 MNHEY, CDR2 SVGEGT. The CDR3, as DNA: TGTGCCAGCACCCCGCTGGGGGGAGGCACAGATACGCAGTATTTT. It yields the protein CASTPLGGGTDTQYF.

This clone has just one count. This sequence joins TRBV7-8 and TRBJ2-1, with D possibly TRBD1 on 6 matching bases. The CDR3 is 14 amino acids. The V end lost 5 bases, the J end lost 4 bases, and 12 bases lay between the germline ends. Germline CDR1 is SGHVS and CDR2 is FQNEAQ. The chain's CDR3 is CASSPRTAYNEQFF. The CDR3 DNA sequence: TGTGCCAGCAGCCCCCGGACAGCATACAATGAGCAGTTCTTC.

The chain recombines TRBV28 with TRBJ1-5, with a weak D call TRBD1 (5 bases). Deletions cut 4 bases from V and 6 bases from J, with 10 bases between. The CDR3 has 13 residues. The germline V gene has CDR1 MDHEN and CDR2 SYDVKM. CDR3: CASSWGLSQPQHF. In nucleotides, the CDR3 is TGTGCCAGCAGTTGGGGGTTGAGTCAGCCCCAGCATTTT.

The chain recombines TRBV9 with TRBJ2-3, with D perhaps TRBD2 (5 bases). Per the germline V gene, CDR1 is SGDLS and CDR2 is YYNGEE. The CDR3 runs to 15 residues. V was shortened by 0 bases and J by 4 bases, with 12 bases between the two germline ends. DNA of the CDR3: TGTGCCAGCAGCGTAGAGGCTAGCCCTGCAGATACGCAGTATTTT. Residues: CASSVEASPADTQYF.

The V and J genes are TRBV7-9 and TRBJ1-1; D gene ambiguous. The CDR3 length is 15 residues. Germline V gene data show CDR1 as SEHNR and CDR2 as FQNEAQ (reference sequence). The ends were cut back, 5 bases at V and 1 base at J, with 14 bases in the middle. Here the CDR3 DNA reads TGTGCCAGCAGCCCCCGTGGGGTCGGGAACACTGAAGCTTTCTTT. Its translation is CASSPRGVGNTEAFF. The full variable domain, in which reference TRBV7-9 and TRBJ1-1 provide the parts outside the CDR3, is DTGVSQNPRHKITKRGQNVTFRCDPISEHNRLYWYRQTLGQGPEFLTYFQNEAQLEKSRLLSDRFSAERPKGSFSTLEIQRTEQGDSAMYLCASSPRGVGNTEAFFGQGTRLTVV.

The rearrangement uses TRBV18 and TRBJ1-1; D is unclear. CDR3 size: 15 residues. Trimming took off 0 bases at V and 0 bases at J, with 8 bases between the two ends. Germline CDR1 and CDR2: KGHSH and LQKENI. In DNA, the CDR3 is TGTGCCAGCTCACCACCCCTCACTCTGAACACTGAAGCTTTCTTT. Protein sequence: CASSPPLTLNTEAFF.

The V call is TRBV6-2 or TRBV6-3, the J call TRBJ2-5, with TRBD2 matching 12 bases. After removal of 2 bases from V and 7 bases from J, the junction contained 8 bases not matched to a gene. The CDR3 runs 16 residues. Per germline, CDR1 MNHEY and CDR2 SVGEGT. DNA for the CDR3: TGTGCCAGCAGTTACGCGGTAATACTAGCGGGAGGGACCCAGTACTTC. It encodes CASSYAVILAGGTQYF.

The rearrangement links TRBV28 to TRBJ1-5; D perhaps matches TRBD1 (6 bases). CDR1 is MDHEN and CDR2 is SYDVKM in the germline V gene. The CDR3 has 13 residues. The V end was cut by 6 bases, the J end by 6 bases, with 12 bases between. The CDR3 sequence is CASRQGSGQPQHF. In DNA, the CDR3 is TGTGCCAGCAGACAGGGATCGGGTCAGCCCCAGCATTTT.

This chain uses TRBV14 with TRBJ2-7; D is unresolved. The CDR3 length is 12 residues. Per germline, CDR1 SGHDN and CDR2 FVKESK. For the CDR3, the DNA is TGTGCCAGCAGCCAAGTATGGTTACCCCCTGAGGTC. It codes for CASSQVWLPPEV.